This T cell receptor (beta chain) was found in a study of regulatory T cells in long-lasting Graves disease. This clonotype was found many times. Antigen unknown. Time point described: newly diagnosed GD, antithyroid drugs for less than 3 months. PBMCs provided the RNA from which the TCR library was made. Sequencing libraries for TCR beta were prepared with iRepertoire HTBI primers and Arm-PCR of CDR3 regions. MiXCR was run by TCRdb on the multiplex PCR reads, yielding one entry per CDR3 protein. Of a few hundred thousand distinct CDR3 sequences in the sample, over 15% were seen once. The CDR3 loop spans 14 amino acids. The V gene's germline CDR1 is SEHNR and CDR2 FQNEAQ (reference sequence). V lost 5 bases, J lost 6 bases, and 4 bases stayed unmatched. Findings of the study overall: Gene preferences differed: TRBV28, TRBJ1-2, TRBJ2-5 in persistent cases. Accuracy may have been reduced by the small sample size.

Separately, the same data were catalogued under a study of T cells in Graves' hyperthyroidism and ophthalmopathy. As that study records: Ophthalmopathy got predicted by the model a median roughly six months before its onset.

The clonotype was recovered from a man aged 35-49 years with Graves disease. This chain connects TRBV7-9 to TRBJ2-5, with 12 bases matching TRBD2. Sequencing used peripheral blood mononuclear cells (PBMCs), obtained at new diagnosis, from a patient treated with antithyroid drugs. The CDR3 region has the DNA TGTGCCAGCAGCAAGACTAGCGGGGGACAGACCCAGTACTTC. Translating it yields CASSKTSGGQTQYF.